These 15 T cell receptor beta chains originate from one sample sequenced in a study of a mutant IDH1 vaccine in newly diagnosed glioma. Produced via immunoSEQ multiplex PCR; TCRdb's table is partial and in-frame only. Among 43,000 or so clones, 70% to 85% were seen once, and the ten largest hold approximately 2.5%. Their antigen targets remain unknown. As for time point: week 23, last vaccination. Topical imiquimod was applied with each vaccine dose, which held 300 ug of mutant IDH1 20-mer peptide. The source material was PBMCs, sampled from a glioma patient whose treatment included an IDH1 peptide vaccine. The receptors were gathered from a woman aged 18-29 years with glioma. Some clones in this sample may be carry-over from other donors' samples.

The V call is TRBV2, the J call TRBJ2-5, with a tentative D call TRBD1 (6 bases). Germline V gene sequence: CDR1 SNHLY, CDR2 FYNNEI. V was pared by 6 bases and J by 0 bases, with 17 bases between. CDR3 length: 16 residues. CDR3 DNA sequence: TGTGCCAGCAGACCCGGGCAGGGGTGGCACCAAGAGACCCAGTACTTC. Translation: CASRPGQGWHQETQYF.

The chain links TRBV5-3 to TRBJ1-2; 8 bases fit TRBD1. TRBV5-3 falls under the ORF class, with uncertain function. CDR3 length: 15 amino acids. Germline trimming cut 0 bases from V and 8 bases from J; bases unmatched to any gene: 9. CDR3 loop: CARSLDVQGARGYTF. The DNA for the CDR3 is TGTGCCAGAAGCTTGGATGTGCAGGGGGCTCGGGGCTACACCTTC.

The chain employs TRBV11-3 and TRBJ1-1; 10 bases align to TRBD1. Per germline, CDR1 SGHNT and CDR2 YENEEA. This CDR3 is built from 15 residues. V was pared by 4 bases and J by 10 bases, with 12 bases of the junction left unmatched. CDR3 bases: TGTGCCAGCAGCTCCCGGGACAGGGGCTCCCGGGGAGCTTTCTTT. Translating it yields CASSSRDRGSRGAFF.

The chain recombines TRBV6-6 with TRBJ2-1; 10 bases match TRBD1. The CDR3 is 14 residues long. V gave up 5 bases and J gave up 6 bases; unmatched junction bases: 4. Germline CDR1 is MNHNY and CDR2 is SVGAGI (reference sequence). CDR3 in DNA: TGTGCCAGCAGTAAATGGACAGGGGGCAATGAGCAGTTCTTC. Its translation is CASSKWTGGNEQFF.

In DNA form, the CDR3 reads TGTGCCAGCAGCGTCAAGATGAACACTGAAGCTTTCTTT. Translating it yields CASSVKMNTEAFF. The chain links TRBV9 to TRBJ1-1; D call uncertain. The V gene lost 2 bases and the J gene lost 0 bases, with 5 bases spanning the gap. CDR1 SGDLS and CDR2 YYNGEE come from the germline V gene. The CDR3 loop spans 13 amino acids. Filled out from reference TRBV9 and TRBJ1-1, the complete variable domain reads DSGVTQTPKHLITATGQRVTLRCSPRSGDLSVYWYQQSLDQGLQFLIQYYNGEERAKGNILERFSAQQFPDLHSELNLSSLELGDSALYFCASSVKMNTEAFFGQGTRLTVV.

The chain uses TRBV4-3 and TRBJ2-1, with 9 bases fitting TRBD2. Germline V gene data show CDR1 as LGHNA and CDR2 as YSLEER. This CDR3 region has 18 residues. Trimming at V came to 4 bases and at J to 7 bases, leaving 17 bases not matched to a gene. CDR3 region: CASSPSAGGTGVRNEQFF. The CDR3 bases are TGCGCCAGCAGCCCCTCGGCGGGGGGGACGGGAGTGAGGAATGAGCAGTTCTTC.

The J gene is TRBJ1-2, the V gene TRBV6-1, with a tentative D call TRBD1 (5 bases). This CDR3 is 14 amino acids long. Trimming cost V 4 bases and J 6 bases, with 15 bases left between them. Germline CDR1 reads MNHNS; CDR2 reads SASEGT. CDR3 nucleotides: TGTGCCAGCAGTGGGGGACGGAAGCTAGATGGCTACACCTTC. Translation: CASSGGRKLDGYTF.

The chain joins TRBV5-1 to TRBJ1-3; the D is unclear. Germline values: CDR1 SGHRS, CDR2 YFSETQ. Deletions cut 0 bases from V and 0 bases from J, with 4 bases between. This CDR3 has 14 amino acids. CDR3 nucleotides: TGCGCCAGCAGCTTGGGTATCTCTGGAAACACCATATATTTT. As protein: CASSLGISGNTIYF.

The V call is TRBV5-6, the J call TRBJ1-2, with 7 nucleotides matching TRBD1. V was pared by 7 bases and J by 4 bases, with 13 bases of the junction left unmatched. Germline V gene sequence: CDR1 SGHDT, CDR2 YYEEEE. The CDR3 length is 15 residues. CDR3 nucleotide sequence: TGTGCCAGCCGGGACAGCCTTACTAAATTCTATGGCTACACCTTC. Residues: CASRDSLTKFYGYTF.

Comment on this clone: At one end the junction does not follow the germline gene, possibly because of a read error. V and J are TRBV5-1 and TRBJ2-1; 9 positions match TRBD2. CDR3 size: 15 residues. Germline CDR1 and CDR2: SGHRS and YFSETQ. The CDR3 is CVSMTAGGLYNEQFF. Written as DNA, the CDR3 is TGCGTCAGCATGACAGCGGGAGGACTTTACAATGAGCAGTTCTTC.

This chain links TRBV2 with TRBJ1-2; 11 nucleotides align to TRBD1. Germline V gene sequence: CDR1 SNHLY, CDR2 FYNNEI. V trimming: 6 bases; J trimming: 3 bases; junction bases outside the gene matches: 6. CDR3 length equals 15 residues. CDR3 amino acids: CASSPGQGVHYGYTF. The CDR3 DNA is TGTGCCAGCAGCCCGGGACAGGGGGTGCACTATGGCTACACCTTC.

The chain recombines TRBV11-2 with TRBJ1-2, with a possible D match to TRBD1 (5 bases). This CDR3 comprises 15 residues. V lost 1 base and J 3 bases, leaving 12 bases between the germline ends. Germline CDR1 and CDR2: SGHAT and FQNNGV. DNA for the CDR3: TGTGCCAGCAGCTTAGGCGGGACGGATTACTATGGCTACACCTTC. This translates into CASSLGGTDYYGYTF.

The J gene is TRBJ2-1, the V gene TRBV29-1; maybe TRBD2 (6 bases). The CDR3 runs to 12 residues. Germline loops: CDR1 SQVTM, CDR2 ANQGSEA. The ends were cut back, 7 bases at V and 7 bases at J, with 14 bases in the middle. The CDR3 DNA sequence: TGCAGCGGGGATAGCGGTTCGAATGAGCAGTTCTTC. It translates to CSGDSGSNEQFF.

The J gene is TRBJ2-1, the V gene TRBV6-1, with 8 bases lining up with TRBD2. This CDR3 spans 14 amino acids. The germline V gene encodes CDR1 MNHNS and CDR2 SASEGT. The V gene end was trimmed by 6 bases and the J gene end by 8 bases; junction bases not matched to a gene: 9. Here the CDR3 DNA reads TGTGCCAGCAGGCGGAGCGGGAGAGGGGATGAGCAGTTCTTC. Protein sequence: CASRRSGRGDEQFF.

This chain connects TRBV2 to TRBJ1-2, with D maybe TRBD1 (6 bases). V was cut by 7 bases and J by 6 bases, with 18 bases left in between. The CDR3 runs to 14 residues. Germline V lookup: CDR1 SNHLY, CDR2 FYNNEI. Here the CDR3 reads CASTPEAGAHGYTF. The CDR3 nucleotides read TGTGCCAGCACTCCCGAGGCGGGGGCTCATGGCTACACCTTC.